A single sample gave rise to the 28 T cell receptor beta chains below, sequenced in a study of beta chain features in type 1 diabetes. The antigens of these receptors remain unknown. The study's findings and limits: The study found moderately but significantly shorter TCRB CDR3s in all four CD4+ subsets of Type 1 diabetes patients.

Sequencing targeted expressed TCRB transcripts, as all isolated RNA had been reverse transcribed. The repertoire was sequenced with immunoSEQ multiplex PCR; TCRdb's copy has only in-frame clones and lacks some. The sample holds roughly 300,000 clones; approximately 9.9% are singletons and the top ten take more than 0.8%. Specimen: central memory CD4+ T cells from blood. These receptors were collected from a man aged 25-45 years with type 1 diabetes.

The genes are TRBV7-2 and TRBJ2-7; D call uncertain. This CDR3 comprises 15 residues. Germline V gene sequence: CDR1 SGHTA, CDR2 FQGNSA. V was clipped by 1 base and J by 2 bases, with 12 bases between them. CDR3 DNA: TGTGCCAGCAGCTTAGGCCCTTCTGGCACCTACGAGCAGTACTTC. Its protein product is CASSLGPSGTYEQYF.

The chain joins TRBV5-1 to TRBJ1-1, with D hard to call. Germline assignment: CDR1 SGHRS and CDR2 YFSETQ. The V gene lost 1 base and the J gene lost 1 base, with 8 bases spanning the gap. The CDR3 extends over 14 amino acids. The CDR3 DNA is TGCGCCAGCAGCTTGCGGACCCAGAACACTGAAGCTTTCTTT. It codes for CASSLRTQNTEAFF.

This clone turned up a few times. For the CDR3, the DNA is TGTGCCTGGAGGCGAACAGGGGTCAGAATGGATAATTCACCCCTCCACTTT. Translation: CAWRRTGVRMDNSPLHF. V gene TRBV30 combines with J gene TRBJ1-6; 7 bases line up with TRBD1. Trimming took 3 bases from V and 5 from J; bases not matched to a gene: 13. The CDR3 runs 17 residues. Germline CDR1 GTSNPN, CDR2 SVGIG (reference sequence).

This clone was detected only a few times. The chain uses TRBV29-1 and TRBJ1-3; D might be TRBD1 (5 bases). The CDR3 is 12 amino acids. Germline assignment: CDR1 SQVTM and CDR2 ANQGSEA. V lost 7 bases to trimming and J lost 10 bases, with 17 bases between them. CDR3 protein: CSAGQGAGTIYF. The CDR3 DNA reads as TGCAGCGCGGGGCAAGGGGCTGGAACCATATATTTT.

This clone was recorded many times. V is TRBV19 and J is TRBJ2-1, with D perhaps matching TRBD2 (5 bases). Germline CDR1 reads LNHDA; CDR2 reads SQIVND (reference sequence). Trimming stripped 6 bases from V and 6 bases from J, with 18 bases between. The CDR3 contains 15 residues. For the CDR3, the DNA is TGTGCCAGTAGCCTATACGGGGATCGGAGCAATGAGCAGTTCTTC. It translates to CASSLYGDRSNEQFF.

V usage is TRBV29-1 and J usage is TRBJ1-1; maybe TRBD1 (5 bases). V dropped 0 bases and J dropped 1 base, with 18 bases sitting between them. Germline V gene data show CDR1 as SQVTM and CDR2 as ANQGSEA. The CDR3 loop spans 17 amino acids. The CDR3: CSVEDLGLAGGNTEAFF. DNA for the CDR3: TGCAGCGTTGAAGATTTAGGTTTAGCCGGGGGGAACACTGAAGCTTTCTTT.

This clone was seen a handful of times. The chain links TRBV30 to TRBJ1-2; the D gene is possibly TRBD1 (5 bases). CDR1 is GTSNPN, CDR2 SVGIG, per germline (reference sequence). Trimming pared 0 bases from V and 4 bases from J, leaving 15 bases between. The CDR3 is made up of 15 amino acids. The CDR3 protein is CAWSVNGRGTYGYTF. The DNA for the CDR3 is TGTGCCTGGAGTGTGAACGGGCGGGGGACCTATGGCTACACCTTC.

This clone was detected ten times or more. The CDR3 reads CASSIKPTDRASPLHF. The CDR3 coding sequence is TGTGCCAGTAGTATTAAGCCGACGGATCGTGCTTCACCCCTCCACTTT. The chain combines TRBV19 with TRBJ1-6, with D uncertain. With 3 bases removed from V and 9 bases from J, the gap between germline ends came to 18 bases. The CDR3 runs to 16 residues. Germline CDR1 reads LNHDA; CDR2 reads SQIVND (reference sequence). Combining the CDR3 with reference TRBV19 and TRBJ1-6 gives the whole variable domain DGGITQSPKYLFRKEGQNVTLSCEQNLNHDAMYWYRQDPGQGLRLIYYSQIVNDFQKGDIAEGYSVSREKKESFPLTVTSAQKNPTAFYLCASSIKPTDRASPLHFGNGTRLTVT.

This chain links TRBV20-1 with TRBJ2-3; D ambiguous. The germline CDR1 and CDR2 sequences are DFQATT and SNEGSKA (reference sequence). V lost 7 bases to trimming and J lost 5 bases, with 7 bases between them. This CDR3 has 10 amino acids. The CDR3 nucleotides are TGCAGTGTGAAGGGAGATACGCAGTATTTT. Protein product: CSVKGDTQYF.

As regards this clone: This specimen includes other DNA sequences encoding the same CDR3. The chain carries TRBV2 and TRBJ1-2, with D hard to call. V was cut by 2 bases and J by 3 bases, with 4 bases left in between. The germline V gene has CDR1 SNHLY and CDR2 FYNNEI. The CDR3 is 12 residues long. This CDR3 is CASSERDYGYTF. CDR3 DNA: TGTGCCAGCAGTGAACGGGACTATGGCTACACCTTC. Based on the CDR3 plus reference TRBV2 and TRBJ1-2, the full variable domain is EPEVTQTPSHQVTQMGQEVILRCVPISNHLYFYWYRQILGQKVEFLVSFYNNEISEKSEIFDDQFSVERPDGSNFTLKIRSTKLEDSAMYFCASSERDYGYTFGSGTRLTVV.

This clone has only one observation. The chain couples TRBV11-2 to TRBJ2-3; D remains ambiguous. This CDR3 region has 14 residues. Trimming removed 0 bases from V and 4 bases from J, with 8 bases in between. CDR1 is SGHAT and CDR2 is FQNNGV in the germline V gene. The CDR3 reads CASSLEAGADTQYF. The CDR3 bases are TGTGCCAGCAGCTTAGAGGCAGGCGCAGATACGCAGTATTTT.

This clone has ten or more counts. CDR3 residues: CASTPITGELFF. The CDR3 nucleotides are TGTGCCAGTACCCCTATAACCGGGGAGCTGTTTTTT. This chain links TRBV19 with TRBJ2-2; no firm D call. The V gene lost 7 bases and the J gene lost 5 bases, with 8 bases spanning the gap. This CDR3 is built from 12 residues. The germline V gene has CDR1 LNHDA and CDR2 SQIVND (reference sequence).

The chain joins TRBV7-2 to TRBJ2-1; D gene uncertain. Trimming removed 3 bases at V and 4 bases at J, with 10 bases between. Germline values: CDR1 SGHTA, CDR2 FQGNSA. The CDR3 sequence is 14 residues long. CDR3 amino acids: CASSFGGIYNEQFF. The DNA for the CDR3 is TGTGCCAGCAGCTTCGGTGGCATTTACAATGAGCAGTTCTTC.

The V gene is TRBV19, the J gene TRBJ2-3; D remains unclear. The CDR3 covers 18 residues. Germline CDR1 is LNHDA and CDR2 is SQIVND (reference sequence). The V and J ends lost 3 bases and 6 bases respectively, with 25 bases between them. The CDR3 region is CASSIYPPSLGPADTQYF. In DNA form, the CDR3 reads TGTGCCAGTAGTATCTACCCCCCATCCTTGGGTCCGGCGGATACGCAGTATTTT.

A few counts support this clone. The V gene is TRBV6-5, the J gene TRBJ1-2; D unresolved. Trimming stripped 2 bases from V and 6 bases from J, with 13 bases between. Germline CDR1 reads MNHEY; CDR2 reads SVGAGI. The CDR3 is made up of 14 amino acids. CDR3 protein: CASSYEGITDGYTF. The CDR3 nucleotides read TGTGCCAGCAGTTACGAGGGAATCACTGATGGCTACACCTTC.

There are a few counts of this clone. The chain carries TRBV7-7 and TRBJ2-1; D gene ambiguous. The ends were cut back, 4 bases at V and 8 bases at J, with 12 bases in the middle. The CDR3 loop spans 13 amino acids. Per the germline V gene, CDR1 is SSHAT and CDR2 is FNYEAQ (reference sequence). The CDR3 region is CASSSPGEDEQFF. The CDR3 DNA reads as TGTGCCAGCAGCTCCCCGGGTGAAGATGAGCAGTTCTTC.

The chain has TRBV29-1 and TRBJ2-6; 11 positions match TRBD1. V was pared by 7 bases and J by 3 bases, with 5 bases of the junction left unmatched. The CDR3 runs 15 residues. Germline assignment: CDR1 SQVTM and CDR2 ANQGSEA. The CDR3 sequence is CSAGQGAGGANVLTF. CDR3 bases: TGCAGCGCCGGACAGGGGGCTGGTGGGGCCAACGTCCTGACTTTC.

The V gene is TRBV30, the J gene TRBJ2-7; no reliable D call. The CDR3 length is 14 residues. Germline V gene data show CDR1 as GTSNPN and CDR2 as SVGIG (reference sequence). Trimming cost V 0 bases and J 2 bases, with 11 bases left between them. The CDR3 region has the DNA TGTGCCTGGAGTGTAATGGTGGGTGCCTACGAGCAGTACTTC. Amino acid sequence: CAWSVMVGAYEQYF. The full variable domain, with the rest looked up from reference TRBV30 and TRBJ2-7, is SQTIHQWPATLVQPVGSPLSLECTVEGTSNPNLYWYRQAAGRGLQLLFYSVGIGQISSEVPQNLSASRPQDRQFILSSKKLLLSDSGFYLCAWSVMVGAYEQYFGPGTRLTVT.

The chain has TRBV9 and TRBJ2-3; 8 nucleotides agree with TRBD2. Trimming cost V 7 bases and J 7 bases; bases outside gene matches: 8. The CDR3 runs to 13 residues. Germline CDR1 SGDLS, CDR2 YYNGEE. CDR3 nucleotides: TGTGCCAGCGGAATAGCGGGGCGGAATACGCAGTATTTT. This translates into CASGIAGRNTQYF.

This clone was found a few times. The chain has TRBV27 and TRBJ1-6; maybe TRBD1 (6 bases). V was clipped by 5 bases and J by 9 bases, with 23 bases between them. CDR1 and CDR2 from the germline V gene are MNHEY and SMNVEV (reference sequence). The length of the CDR3 is 17 residues. The CDR3 nucleotides read TGTGCCAGCAGTCGGTTGCCCGGACAGAGCTTGCGTTCACCCCTCCACTTT. This sequence encodes CASSRLPGQSLRSPLHF.

This clone was counted only a few times. Other DNA sequences in this specimen translate into the identical CDR3. V and J are TRBV30 and TRBJ1-2, with D possibly TRBD1 on 5 matching bases. The CDR3 is 11 residues long. Trimming pared 2 bases from V and 7 bases from J, leaving 8 bases between. CDR1 and CDR2 (germline): GTSNPN, SVGIG (reference sequence). CDR3 in amino acids: CAWSTQGGYTF. For the CDR3, the DNA is TGTGCCTGGAGTACCCAGGGTGGCTACACCTTC.

In this sample, this clone turned up many times. CDR3 coding DNA: TGTGCCAGCAGCCCCCTTGAATTTGGAAACATTCAGTACTTC. Residues: CASSPLEFGNIQYF. The chain has TRBV5-6 and TRBJ2-4; D ambiguous. Germline assignment: CDR1 SGHDT and CDR2 YYEEEE. V was cut by 4 bases and J by 6 bases, with 14 bases left in between. The length of the CDR3 is 14 residues.

V and J are TRBV5-1 and TRBJ2-1; D may correspond to TRBD1 or TRBD2 (6 bases each). This CDR3 contains 14 residues. Looked up from germline, CDR1 is SGHRS and CDR2 is YFSETQ. V lost 5 bases to trimming and J lost 7 bases, with 16 bases between them. The CDR3 sequence: CASRSGDAGNEQFF. DNA of the CDR3: TGCGCCAGCAGGTCAGGGGATGCGGGGAATGAGCAGTTCTTC.

This clone was seen ten or more times. The chain combines TRBV19 with TRBJ2-7, with D perhaps matching TRBD1 (6 bases). Germline-derived CDR1 and CDR2 are LNHDA and SQIVND (reference sequence). V was clipped by 5 bases and J by 6 bases, with 8 bases between them. This CDR3 comprises 11 residues. The CDR3 nucleotides read TGTGCCAGTAGTTTCAGGGGCGAGCAGTACTTC. Its translation is CASSFRGEQYF.

There are a few counts of this clone. The chain uses TRBV6-5 and TRBJ1-2, with D unclear. CDR1 MNHEY and CDR2 SVGAGI come from the germline V gene. V was trimmed by 2 bases and J by 7 bases, leaving 11 bases between them. The CDR3 runs to 13 residues. CDR3 protein: CASSYRTFRGYTF. The CDR3 coding sequence is TGTGCCAGCAGTTACCGGACGTTCCGTGGCTACACCTTC.

This clone came up a few times. This chain uses TRBV10-3 with TRBJ1-4, with TRBD1 matching over 11 bases. Germline V CDR1 and CDR2: ENHRY, SYGVKD. This CDR3 contains 15 residues. After removal of 5 bases from V and 9 bases from J, the junction contained 8 bases not matched to a gene. CDR3 sequence (DNA): TGTGCCATCAGTCCAGGGGGACAGGGGGTTAAAAAACTGTTTTTT. Protein: CAISPGGQGVKKLFF.

This clone was recorded many times. The genes are TRBV19 and TRBJ2-6; maybe TRBD1 (6 bases). Deletions cut 10 bases from V and 5 bases from J, with 9 bases between. There are 12 residues in the CDR3. Germline V gives CDR1 LNHDA, CDR2 SQIVND (reference sequence). The CDR3 DNA follows: TGTGCCACTCAGGGGTGGGCCAACGTCCTGACTTTC. This translates into CATQGWANVLTF.

This rearrangement joins TRBV10-3 to TRBJ2-3; D ambiguous. With 6 bases removed from V and 6 bases from J, the gap between germline ends came to 19 bases. In germline, CDR1 is ENHRY, CDR2 SYGVKD. The CDR3 has 15 residues. The CDR3 sequence: CAISVSTGKFDTQYF. In DNA form, the CDR3 reads TGTGCCATCAGCGTATCGACTGGGAAGTTTGATACGCAGTATTTT.